Listed here are 25 T cell receptor beta chains from one sample, sequenced in a study of OX40 agonist ivuxolimab in advanced cancers. Produced via immunoSEQ multiplex PCR; TCRdb's table is partial and in-frame only. The data show around 33,000 clones, approximately 80% seen once. The sequencing used CD4+ or CD8+ T cells sorted from blood, collected in a trial of the OX40 agonist ivuxolimab. These receptors came from an adult with an advanced solid tumor such as melanoma, head and neck, liver or kidney cancer.

This clone showed up just a few times. The chain has TRBV30 and TRBJ1-3; D is ambiguous. CDR3 size: 12 residues. V was pared by 4 bases and J by 2 bases, with 6 bases between. The germline V gene encodes CDR1 GTSNPN and CDR2 SVGIG (reference sequence). As DNA, the CDR3 is TGTGCCTGGATGGATGCTGGAAACACCATATATTTT. Encoded protein: CAWMDAGNTIYF.

The chain uses TRBV4-3 and TRBJ1-2; the D is unclear. The CDR3 extends over 16 amino acids. Germline V lookup: CDR1 LGHNA, CDR2 YSLEER. Deletions cut 0 bases from V and 6 bases from J, with 17 bases between. DNA for the CDR3: TGCGCCAGCAGCCAAGATTTAAACGGGCCGGTCGATGGCTACACCTTC. It codes for CASSQDLNGPVDGYTF.

The chain links TRBV25-1 to TRBJ2-1; D is unresolved. CDR1 and CDR2 from the germline V gene are MGHDK and SYGVNS. V lost 4 bases, J lost 4 bases, and 11 bases lay in between. The CDR3 length is 14 residues. The CDR3 nucleotides read TGTGCCAGCAGTGTTTTACAGAATTACAATGAGCAGTTCTTC. Amino acids: CASSVLQNYNEQFF.

The chain links TRBV28 to TRBJ2-1; TRBD1 is a possible D gene (8 bases). This CDR3 is built from 15 residues. Germline V CDR1 and CDR2: MDHEN, SYDVKM. Trimming removed 3 bases at V and 5 bases at J, with 14 bases between. The DNA for the CDR3 is TGTGCCAGCAGTTTGTACAGGGGGGGTAACAATGAGCAGTTCTTC. Amino acids: CASSLYRGGNNEQFF.

The rearrangement links TRBV7-9 to TRBJ2-2; the match to TRBD1 covers 7 bases. J lost 0 bases, V lost 7 bases, and 17 bases had no gene match. Germline CDR1 is SEHNR and CDR2 is FQNEAQ (reference sequence). The CDR3 has 19 residues. CDR3 amino acids: CASIRTGPKTGPNTGELFF. The CDR3 DNA sequence: TGTGCCAGCATAAGGACAGGCCCTAAGACGGGCCCGAACACCGGGGAGCTGTTTTTT.

CDR3 sequence reads: CASSQGRKVLDEQFF. In DNA, the CDR3 is TGCGCCAGCAGCCAAGGTCGGAAGGTTTTGGATGAGCAGTTCTTC. J is TRBJ2-1 and V is TRBV4-1, with unresolved D. The V and J ends lost 1 base and 8 bases respectively, with 15 bases between them. Germline V gene sequence: CDR1 MGHRA, CDR2 YSYEKL. The CDR3 is made up of 15 amino acids.

The CDR3 loop is CASSSTGSSNEQFF. As DNA, the CDR3 is TGCGCCAGCAGCTCGACCGGCTCTAGCAATGAGCAGTTCTTC. This chain connects TRBV5-1 to TRBJ2-1; D is uncertain. Looked up from germline, CDR1 is SGHRS and CDR2 is YFSETQ. This CDR3 comprises 14 residues. Between the trimmed V and J ends, which lost 3 bases and 6 bases, there was a span of 13 bases. The whole variable domain, filled in from reference TRBV5-1 and TRBJ2-1, reads KAGVTQTPRYLIKTRGQQVTLSCSPISGHRSVSWYQQTPGQGLQFLFEYFSETQRNKGNFPGRFSGRQFSNSRSEMNVSTLELGDSALYLCASSSTGSSNEQFFGPGTRLTVL.

This rearrangement joins TRBV5-1 to TRBJ2-7; 8 nucleotides line up with TRBD1. The CDR3 length is 14 residues. The ends lost 4 bases at V and 3 bases at J; junction bases unmatched: 6. The V gene's germline CDR1 is SGHRS and CDR2 YFSETQ. CDR3 amino acids: CASSIDRGNYEQYF. The CDR3 coding sequence is TGCGCCAGCAGCATAGACAGGGGAAACTACGAGCAGTACTTC.

The chain combines TRBV30 with TRBJ1-5; D is ambiguous. The CDR3 sequence is 15 residues long. With 1 base removed from V and 4 bases from J, the gap between germline ends came to 14 bases. CDR1 and CDR2 from the germline V gene are GTSNPN and SVGIG (reference sequence). CDR3: CAWSARGPRNQPQHF. CDR3 DNA sequence: TGTGCCTGGAGTGCGCGAGGACCCCGTAATCAGCCCCAGCATTTT.

This chain links TRBV29-1 with TRBJ2-7; D is undetermined. There are 16 residues in the CDR3. The V end lost 0 bases, the J end lost 3 bases, and 18 bases lay between the germline ends. Germline loops: CDR1 SQVTM, CDR2 ANQGSEA. The CDR3: CSVEEYSPPSDYEQYF. The CDR3 DNA reads TGCAGCGTTGAAGAATACAGCCCACCCTCGGACTACGAGCAGTACTTC.

The table lists this clone with a count of one. The chain has TRBV27 and TRBJ1-4, with D unresolved. Trimming stripped 3 bases from V and 0 bases from J, with 2 bases between. This CDR3 contains 13 residues. Germline loops: CDR1 MNHEY, CDR2 SMNVEV (reference sequence). In nucleotides, the CDR3 is TGTGCCAGCAGTTTTTCAACTAATGAAAAACTGTTTTTT. Its translation: CASSFSTNEKLFF. The whole variable domain, filled in from reference TRBV27 and TRBJ1-4, reads EAQVTQNPRYLITVTGKKLTVTCSQNMNHEYMSWYRQDPGLGLRQIYYSMNVEVTDKGDVPEGYKVSRKEKRNFPLILESPSPNQTSLYFCASSFSTNEKLFFGSGTQLSVL.

The V call is TRBV2, the J call TRBJ2-1, with D uncertain. Trimming pared 3 bases from V and 6 bases from J, leaving 6 bases between. CDR1 is SNHLY and CDR2 is FYNNEI in the germline V gene. The CDR3 totals 12 residues. The CDR3 nucleotides are TGTGCCAGCAGTGAGTCGCCCAATGAGCAGTTCTTC. This codes for CASSESPNEQFF.

The V call is TRBV6-1, the J call TRBJ2-7; 11 bases are a match to TRBD2. After removal of 1 base from V and 6 bases from J, the junction contained 5 bases not matched to a gene. This CDR3 spans 15 amino acids. The germline V gene has CDR1 MNHNS and CDR2 SASEGT. In DNA, the CDR3 is TGTGCCAGCAGTGAAGTGGGGCTAGCGGGAGGCGAGCAGTACTTC. It yields the protein CASSEVGLAGGEQYF.

The chain links TRBV9 to TRBJ1-1; D not resolved. The CDR3 length is 14 residues. Looked up from germline, CDR1 is SGDLS and CDR2 is YYNGEE. V was cut by 0 bases and J by 4 bases, with 10 bases left in between. CDR3 region: CASSVGGTFTEAFF. The CDR3 DNA reads as TGTGCCAGCAGCGTAGGGGGTACCTTCACTGAAGCTTTCTTT.

In this sample, this clone turned up a few times. The V and J genes are TRBV9 and TRBJ2-2, with D tentatively TRBD1 or TRBD2 (5 bases each). The CDR3 runs to 16 residues. Germline-derived CDR1 and CDR2 are SGDLS and YYNGEE. The V end was cut by 1 base, the J end by 6 bases, with 16 bases between. The CDR3 DNA is TGTGCCAGCAGCGTAAATCAGGGTATGGGGGCCGGGGAGCTGTTTTTT. Residues: CASSVNQGMGAGELFF.

Points on this clone: This specimen includes other DNA sequences encoding the same CDR3. The chain uses TRBV6-1 and TRBJ2-7; no firm D call. This CDR3 region has 13 residues. CDR1 MNHNS and CDR2 SASEGT come from the germline V gene. V was shortened by 0 bases and J by 3 bases, with 6 bases between the two germline ends. The CDR3 DNA sequence: TGTGCCAGCAGTGAAGCGCACGGCTACGAGCAGTACTTC. The encoded protein is CASSEAHGYEQYF.

The chain links TRBV29-1 to TRBJ1-2; unclear D gene. The CDR3 totals 12 residues. V lost 6 bases and J lost 2, with 10 bases in between. Germline lookup yields CDR1 SQVTM and CDR2 ANQGSEA. CDR3 nucleotide sequence: TGCAGCGTCGAGATGGACAACTATGGCTACACCTTC. Translating gives CSVEMDNYGYTF.

The chain carries TRBV11-2 and TRBJ2-7; D is tentatively TRBD1 or TRBD2 (6 bases each). The ends were cut back, 0 bases at V and 6 bases at J, with 18 bases in the middle. CDR3 length: 16 residues. Germline V lookup: CDR1 SGHAT, CDR2 FQNNGV. For the CDR3, the DNA is TGTGCCAGCAGCTTAGATATGGCAGGGGAGGTTGGCGAGCAGTACTTC. Translating gives CASSLDMAGEVGEQYF. The full variable domain, with the rest looked up from reference TRBV11-2 and TRBJ2-7, is EAGVAQSPRYKIIEKRQSVAFWCNPISGHATLYWYQQILGQGPKLLIQFQNNGVVDDSQLPKDRFSAERLKGVDSTLKIQPAKLEDSAVYLCASSLDMAGEVGEQYFGPGTRLTVT.

This rearrangement joins TRBV4-1 to TRBJ2-1; D ambiguous. Germline CDR1 is MGHRA and CDR2 is YSYEKL. Trimming took 1 base from V and 5 from J, leaving 12 bases between them. CDR3 length equals 15 residues. The CDR3 sequence is CASSQVAASNNEQFF. CDR3 DNA: TGCGCCAGCAGCCAAGTGGCAGCTAGTAACAATGAGCAGTTCTTC.

The chain employs TRBV13 and TRBJ1-2; tentative D call: TRBD1 (5 bases). With 5 bases removed from V and 6 bases from J, the gap between germline ends came to 19 bases. The CDR3 is 15 residues long. Germline CDR1 PRHDT, CDR2 FYEKMQ (reference sequence). The CDR3 DNA reads TGTGCCAGCAGCCAGGGACCGCCCGGCCTTGATGGCTACACCTTC. Protein sequence: CASSQGPPGLDGYTF. Complete variable domain (other parts from reference TRBV13 and TRBJ1-2): AAGVIQSPRHLIKEKRETATLKCYPIPRHDTVYWYQQGPGQDPQFLISFYEKMQSDKGSIPDRFSAQQFSDYHSELNMSSLELGDSALYFCASSQGPPGLDGYTFGSGTRLTVV.

This chain links TRBV27 with TRBJ1-1; 8 bases match TRBD1. Germline V gene sequence: CDR1 MNHEY, CDR2 SMNVEV (reference sequence). Trimming removed 2 bases from V and 7 bases from J; junction bases left unmatched: 9. This CDR3 is built from 15 residues. The CDR3 region is CASSLSAGGANEAFF. CDR3 nucleotide sequence: TGTGCCAGCAGTTTAAGCGCAGGGGGCGCGAATGAAGCTTTCTTT.

The rearrangement uses TRBV19 and TRBJ2-5, with 9 bases lining up with TRBD1. The germline V gene encodes CDR1 LNHDA and CDR2 SQIVND (reference sequence). The CDR3 loop spans 14 amino acids. V was clipped by 4 bases and J by 5 bases; unmatched bases: 5. CDR3 residues: CASSTTGGRETQYF. The CDR3 bases are TGTGCCAGTAGTACTACAGGGGGCAGGGAGACCCAGTACTTC. Supplemented by reference TRBV19 and TRBJ2-5, the full variable domain reads DGGITQSPKYLFRKEGQNVTLSCEQNLNHDAMYWYRQDPGQGLRLIYYSQIVNDFQKGDIAEGYSVSREKKESFPLTVTSAQKNPTAFYLCASSTTGGRETQYFGPGTRLLVL.

The V gene is TRBV29-1, the J gene TRBJ1-2, with D possibly being TRBD1 (5 bases). CDR3 length: 11 amino acids. The germline V and J ends were trimmed by 6 bases and 5 bases, with 10 bases remaining between them. Germline CDR1 is SQVTM and CDR2 is ANQGSEA. The CDR3: CSVGTVYGYTF. Written as DNA, the CDR3 is TGCAGCGTCGGGACCGTATATGGCTACACCTTC.

The CDR3 protein is CASSMTSGRTTDTQYF. The CDR3 DNA is TGTGCCAGTAGTATGACCAGCGGGAGGACCACAGATACGCAGTATTTT. This chain links TRBV19 with TRBJ2-3; the match to TRBD2 covers 9 bases. Germline V gene lookup returns CDR1 LNHDA and CDR2 SQIVND (reference sequence). V lost 3 bases, J lost 2 bases, and 6 bases stayed unmatched. The length of the CDR3 is 16 residues.

The gene calls are TRBV9 and TRBJ1-2; D not certain. Trimming stripped 5 bases from V and 7 bases from J, with 12 bases between. Germline values: CDR1 SGDLS, CDR2 YYNGEE. The CDR3 loop spans 12 amino acids. CDR3 region: CASSKSGSGYTF. CDR3 nucleotide sequence: TGTGCCAGCAGTAAATCGGGGTCTGGCTACACCTTC.